This T cell receptor beta chain is drawn from a study of CD8 T cells in ankylosing spondylitis (dated by TCRdb to about 2017). With respect to the entire study: To find TCR variants linked to disease, the study profiled T cell receptor beta repertoires in ankylosing spondylitis patients and healthy donors. The full study cohort was made up of about 24 ankylosing spondylitis patients and 108 healthy donors. Peripheral blood was sampled, and synovial fluid was also collected from ankylosing spondylitis patients.

Sequencer: Illumina HiSeq 2500. Quantitative 5'-RACE with molecular barcodes was the method used to prepare the TCR beta libraries. The authors' analysis ran thus. A new computational method, built on a probabilistic model of VDJ rearrangement, was used to identify disease-linked TCR variants. In-frame beta chains were kept once TCRdb had trimmed the public reads at Q25 with fastp and called clones with MiXCR. Each entry merges the rows of one CDR3 protein and shows their most common DNA and genes. It is TCRdb's table, rather than the study itself, that gives the V and J calls and clone size. The sample records 310,000 or so distinct CDR3 sequences, roughly 20% of which are singletons. The top ten clones comprise less than 9.5% of the sample. Broader findings and caveats from the paper: Some motif variants were previously reported in synovial fluid and blood of reactive arthritis patients, suggesting common disease-initiation mechanisms. The disease-linked clones had a CD8+ phenotype and were found at relatively low frequencies in peripheral blood. Blood from ankylosing spondylitis patients appeared to be characterized by a TCR beta motif made up of several highly homologous amino acid variants. According to the report, matched synovial fluid samples from ankylosing spondylitis patients were significantly enriched for the disease-linked clones.

The CDR3 spans 15 residues, from the cysteine through the phenylalanine. The CDR3 DNA has 45 bases and is translated from base 1. CDR1 and CDR2, per the germline V gene (reference sequence), are LGHDT and YNNKEL. Trimming takes 1 base from V and 3 bases from J, and the germline ends sit 11 bases apart. Turning to this clonotype: This clone's antigen is unknown. No clone much larger than this one lies a single base away; base qualities are absent.

The sequenced material came from blood, either unsorted or a sorted T cell fraction (not recorded which). This sequence originates from a male donor with ankylosing spondylitis or in good health (not recorded which). This sequence uses TRBV3-1 and TRBJ2-3, and possibly TRBD1, on 5 matching bases. The sequenced DNA: TGTGCCAGCAGCCAAGCTGGCAGGACAACAGATACGCAGTATTTT. Translated, it reads CASSQAGRTTDTQYF.